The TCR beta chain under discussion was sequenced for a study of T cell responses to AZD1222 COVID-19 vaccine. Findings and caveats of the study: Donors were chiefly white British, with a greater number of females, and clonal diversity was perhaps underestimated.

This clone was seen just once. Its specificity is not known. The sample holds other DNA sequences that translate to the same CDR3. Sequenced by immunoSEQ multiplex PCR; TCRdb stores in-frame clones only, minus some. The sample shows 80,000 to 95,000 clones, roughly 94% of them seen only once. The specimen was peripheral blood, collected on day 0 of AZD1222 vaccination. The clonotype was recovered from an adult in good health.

The CDR3: CSASGGLAGGTSTDTQYF. The CDR3 DNA reads as TGCAGTGCTAGTGGTGGACTAGCGGGAGGGACTAGCACAGATACGCAGTATTTT. This rearrangement joins TRBV20-1 to TRBJ2-3, with TRBD2 matching 15 bases. The CDR3 sequence is 18 residues long. Trimming took 3 bases from V and 0 from J; bases not matched to a gene: 7. CDR1 is DFQATT and CDR2 is SNEGSKA in the germline V gene (reference sequence).